Listed below are T cell receptor beta chains from one sample, sequenced in a study of shared clonotypes between healthy human individuals. The data were produced by immunoSEQ multiplex PCR, yet TCRdb's version contains in-frame clones alone and is incomplete. The table lists 2 million to 2.5 million clones, approximately 95% of them singletons. The specimen sequenced was naive CD4+ T cells from PBMCs. Receptors were obtained from a young man in good health. Some clones in this sample may be carry-over from other donors' samples. The CDR3 runs from the conserved cysteine through the conserved F or W. Each record gives: J gene, V gene, D gene, CDR3 protein. D genes are given only for firm matches.

TRBJ2-1 | TRBV6-1 | TRBD2 | CASNYVAGGEQFF
TRBJ1-1 | TRBV27 | - | CASSLFRANRNTEAFF
TRBJ1-1 | TRBV7-9 | - | CASSRDSDHTEAFF
TRBJ2-5 | TRBV5-4 | - | CASSPASGAVQETQYF
TRBJ2-3 | TRBV28 | - | CASSLILGGQIDTDTQYF
TRBJ1-5 | TRBV30 | TRBD1 | CAWSVGGQGDQPQHF
TRBJ1-1 | TRBV6-5 | TRBD1 | CATSRTGVTEAFF
TRBJ2-3 | TRBV7-3 | - | CASSSLATPTDTQYF
TRBJ1-2 | TRBV2 | - | CASSGGRSNYGYTF
TRBJ1-5 | TRBV30 | - | CAWSFQGQPQHF
TRBJ2-2 | TRBV5-4 | - | CASSSAGRAANTGELFF
TRBJ2-7 | TRBV18 | - | CASSPPDGHPPHEQYF
TRBJ1-1 | TRBV7-8 | - | CASSPPLRVRLDTEAFF
TRBJ2-7 | TRBV7-2 | - | CASGRFAYEQYF
TRBJ2-2 | TRBV5-1 | - | CASSGADFYAGELFF
TRBJ2-7 | TRBV5-4 | - | CASSLGASYYEQYF
TRBJ2-2 | TRBV28 | - | CASSFSVAHTGELFF
TRBJ1-5 | TRBV6-1 | - | CASSEWEIYSNQPQHF
TRBJ2-3 | TRBV7-3 | - | CASSLGVADTQYF
TRBJ2-1 | TRBV7-3 | TRBD2 | CASSRTPSGGKYNEQFF
TRBJ2-2 | TRBV30 | TRBD2 | CTGRYTGELFF
TRBJ2-7 | TRBV18 | - | CASSRGRSYEQYF
TRBJ2-7 | TRBV28 | - | CASSYDGIPPYEQYF
TRBJ1-1 | TRBV11-3 | TRBD1 | CASSLAGQGNTEAFF
TRBJ1-3 | TRBV7-3 | - | CASSLMVGPGNTIYF
TRBJ2-1 | TRBV10-3 | TRBD2 | CAISVYTSGSNEQFF
TRBJ2-5 | TRBV7-7 | TRBD2 | CASSLRFAGGPVSETQYF
TRBJ2-7 | TRBV18 | - | CASSPPGGAYYEQYF
TRBJ1-4 | TRBV5-1 | TRBD1 | CASGLTGEGWNEKLFF
TRBJ2-1 | TRBV11-3 | TRBD1 | CASSRTGEYNEQFF
TRBJ1-5 | TRBV10-2 | - | CASSESVDSPQHF
TRBJ1-5 | TRBV27 | - | CASSSLQGNQPQHF
TRBJ2-7 | TRBV20-1 | TRBD2 | CSVAGAHEQYF
TRBJ1-2 | TRBV28 | - | CASSVGYYGYTF
TRBJ2-1 | TRBV19 | - | CASSGASGVHHEQFF
TRBJ2-7 | TRBV28 | - | CASSLHRNSYEQYF
TRBJ2-2 | TRBV5-6 | - | CASSLLFTGELFF
TRBJ1-3 | TRBV28 | - | CASWLRGSGNTIYF
TRBJ1-2 | TRBV7-2 | - | CASSLSGGSNGYTF
TRBJ2-6 | TRBV5-8 | - | CASTSGPMPSGANVLTF
TRBJ1-1 | TRBV19 | - | CASRSSANTEAFF
TRBJ2-7 | TRBV25-1 | TRBD1 | CASKGTGRNEQYF
TRBJ2-1 | TRBV28 | TRBD2 | CASSALSGSSYNEQFF
TRBJ2-5 | TRBV7-2 | - | CASSLLGTQTQYF
TRBJ1-4 | TRBV6-1 | - | CAHRSPGGEKLFF
TRBJ2-1 | TRBV10-3 | TRBD2 | CAISASGREGNEQFF
TRBJ1-1 | TRBV5-1 | - | CASSLVAGFTTLNTEAFF